Given below is one TCR beta chain in context. The cohort comprised adults aged about 18 to 90 years residing in 20 to 30 US areas. The protocol was immunoSEQ multiplex PCR, while the TCRdb copy is restricted to in-frame clones and leaves out a portion. Among more than 300,000 clones, 88% were seen once, and the ten largest hold 0.9% to 1.5%. This entry is derived from a study of blood T cell repertoires in COVID-19. At the level of the study: PBMCs, B-cell-depleted T cells, or T cells provided the cDNA or gDNA that made up the material.

The V end was cut by 3 bases, the J end by 2 bases, with 14 bases between. From germline, CDR1 is LNHDA and CDR2 SQIVND (reference sequence). The CDR3 length is 16 residues. The chain links TRBV19 to TRBJ1-5; maybe TRBD1 (6 bases). Material: PBMCs or T cells enriched from blood (not recorded which). The TCR sequence derives from a woman under 30 who had recovered from COVID-19. CDR3 DNA sequence: TGTGCCAGTAGTATTCGGGGGGCTTATGGCAATCAGCCCCAGCATTTT. Its protein is CASSIRGAYGNQPQHF.